Listed here is a single T cell receptor beta chain. This sample is drawn from a study of shared clonotypes between healthy human individuals. Sequencing used immunoSEQ multiplex PCR; TCRdb keeps in-frame clones, though not all of them. Of 850,000 to 1,100,000 clones in the sample, 60% to 80% were seen once. V was trimmed by 1 base and J by 8 bases, leaving 11 bases between them. The germline gives CDR1 GTSNPN, CDR2 SVGIG (reference sequence). The length of the CDR3 is 12 residues. The sequence derives from a man between 18 and 29 years old in good health. Some clones in this sample may be carry-over from other donors' samples. The chain is built from TRBV30 and TRBJ1-2; D ambiguous. Sequencing input: memory CD4+ T cells from PBMCs. Subset described: CD45RA-negative fraction. In DNA, the CDR3 is TGTGCCTGGAGTGAGGGCTCGTTCGGCTACACCTTC. This translates into CAWSEGSFGYTF.